Below are 29 T cell receptor beta chains sequenced from a single sample in a study of cytomegalovirus exposure and HLA in healthy donors listed by TCRdb under 2017. Receptor libraries were prepared by the immunoSEQ multiplex PCR assay. For the multiplex PCR, a mixture combining 60 forward primers for TCR Vbeta segments and 13 reverse primers for TCR Jbeta segments was used. TCRdb re-hosts the immuneACCESS table, in-frame sequences only. Its copies lack some clones; in the studies checked, an unresolved V gene accounts for under half of them, and the cause for the rest is not known. Within this sample are around 140,000 clones, with approximately 84% of them counted one time only. The ten biggest clones cover 1.9% of the sample. The specimen sequenced was PBMCs. Receptors originate from a woman aged 40 to 50 in good health and CMV-seronegative.

This chain links TRBV6-6 with TRBJ1-2, with D tentatively TRBD1 (5 bases). The CDR3 consists of 11 residues. Germline CDR1 and CDR2: MNHNY and SVGAGI (reference sequence). Trimming took 2 bases from V and 13 from J, leaving 11 bases between them. The CDR3 reads CASSYPGLTTF. CDR3 sequence (DNA): TGTGCCAGCAGTTACCCGGGACTCACCACCTTC.

V usage is TRBV27 and J usage is TRBJ1-4, with TRBD1 matching over 8 bases. Germline V lookup: CDR1 MNHEY, CDR2 SMNVEV (reference sequence). V trimming: 3 bases; J trimming: 6 bases; junction bases outside the gene matches: 9. This CDR3 contains 16 residues. The CDR3 DNA follows: TGTGCCAGCAGTTTGGGTTTGGGGACAGGTTATGAAAAACTGTTTTTT. Translating it yields CASSLGLGTGYEKLFF.

The chain recombines TRBV28 with TRBJ2-4, with 12 bases fitting TRBD2. The CDR3 totals 16 residues. The germline V gene encodes CDR1 MDHEN and CDR2 SYDVKM. The V segment lost 5 bases and the J segment 5 bases; nucleotides outside the gene matches: 7. The CDR3 here is CASSPRLAGVQNIQYF. The CDR3 DNA sequence: TGTGCCAGCAGTCCTCGACTAGCGGGAGTTCAAAACATTCAGTACTTC. Looking up the rest from reference TRBV28 and TRBJ2-4 gives the full variable domain: DVKVTQSSRYLVKRTGEKVFLECVQDMDHENMFWYRQDPGLGLRLIYFSYDVKMKEKGDIPEGYSVSREKKERFSLILESASTNQTSMYLCASSPRLAGVQNIQYFGAGTRLSVL.

The CDR3 DNA is TGTGCCAGCAGCCCCCGCGAGGCCGGGAGTTACGAGCAGTACTTC. Amino acid sequence: CASSPREAGSYEQYF. The V and J genes are TRBV7-9 and TRBJ2-7; weak D call: TRBD2 (6 bases). V was pared by 5 bases and J by 4 bases, with 18 bases between. The CDR3 is 15 amino acids. Per the germline V gene, CDR1 is SEHNR and CDR2 is FQNEAQ (reference sequence). Looking up the rest from reference TRBV7-9 and TRBJ2-7 gives the full variable domain: DTGVSQNPRHKITKRGQNVTFRCDPISEHNRLYWYRQTLGQGPEFLTYFQNEAQLEKSRLLSDRFSAERPKGSFSTLEIQRTEQGDSAMYLCASSPREAGSYEQYFGPGTRLTVT.

V gene TRBV4-3 combines with J gene TRBJ2-7; TRBD1 is a possible D gene (5 bases). Trimming cost V 1 base and J 4 bases, with 26 bases left between them. Per germline, CDR1 LGHNA and CDR2 YSLEER. The CDR3 runs to 19 residues. DNA for the CDR3: TGCGCCAGCAGCCAAGGCCTGAGCACTCGGCCGGACACAGCTTACGAGCAGTACTTC. Encoded protein: CASSQGLSTRPDTAYEQYF.

The chain recombines TRBV5-1 with TRBJ1-2; 12 bases match TRBD1. In germline, CDR1 is SGHRS, CDR2 YFSETQ. The CDR3 totals 14 residues. V was pared by 0 bases and J by 7 bases, with 1 base of the junction left unmatched. This CDR3 is CASSLEGQGAGYTF. DNA of the CDR3: TGCGCCAGCAGCTTGGAGGGACAGGGGGCTGGCTACACCTTC.

The gene calls are TRBV7-9 and TRBJ2-2, with a weak D call TRBD1 (5 bases). The germline gives CDR1 SEHNR, CDR2 FQNEAQ (reference sequence). V lost 1 base to trimming and J lost 9 bases, with 6 bases between them. The CDR3 is 12 residues long. CDR3 nucleotides: TGTGCCAGCAGCTTAGGGGGCTGGGAGCTGTTTTTT. Its protein is CASSLGGWELFF.

Only one count was recorded for this clone. The chain links TRBV7-9 to TRBJ1-1; 7 bases are a match to TRBD1. Germline assignment: CDR1 SEHNR and CDR2 FQNEAQ (reference sequence). The J segment lost 1 base and the V segment lost 2 bases, leaving 7 bases of the junction unmatched. The CDR3 extends over 16 amino acids. CDR3 nucleotides: TGTGCCAGCAGCTTATTTTTGGGACAGCGGAACACTGAAGCTTTCTTT. Amino acid sequence: CASSLFLGQRNTEAFF.

The chain is built from TRBV12-5 and TRBJ2-3, with 8 bases fitting TRBD2. The CDR3 contains 16 residues. Trimming took 5 bases from V and 0 from J; bases not matched to a gene: 7. Germline CDR1 and CDR2: LGHNT and FRNRAP. The CDR3, as DNA: TGTGCTAGTGGTGAAACGACTAGCGCGAGCACAGATACGCAGTATTTT. Amino acids: CASGETTSASTDTQYF.

The gene calls are TRBV28 and TRBJ2-7, with 10 positions matching TRBD2. From germline, CDR1 is MDHEN and CDR2 SYDVKM. J lost 2 bases, V lost 8 bases, and 3 bases had no gene match. The CDR3 spans 13 residues. The CDR3 DNA reads TGTGCCAGCTGCACTAGCGGGACCTACGAGCAGTACTTC. Residues: CASCTSGTYEQYF.

This chain uses TRBV2 with TRBJ2-5, with a possible D match to TRBD2 (7 bases). V lost 3 bases to trimming and J lost 0 bases, with 14 bases between them. This CDR3 spans 16 amino acids. Germline assignment: CDR1 SNHLY and CDR2 FYNNEI. Written as DNA, the CDR3 is TGTGCCAGCAGTGAGGGGGGGCGTTTGGACCAAGAGACCCAGTACTTC. Its protein is CASSEGGRLDQETQYF.

This clone appeared once. This chain joins TRBV7-8 and TRBJ2-7, with 7 bases fitting TRBD2. Germline V gives CDR1 SGHVS, CDR2 FQNEAQ. The CDR3 is 14 residues long. The J segment lost 4 bases and the V segment lost 5 bases, leaving 8 bases of the junction unmatched. CDR3 loop: CASSPRDYPYEQYF. The CDR3 nucleotides are TGTGCCAGCAGCCCCCGGGACTATCCTTACGAGCAGTACTTC.

The V call is TRBV4-3, the J call TRBJ2-2; 9 nucleotides align to TRBD2. Germline loops: CDR1 LGHNA, CDR2 YSLEER. The CDR3 runs to 16 residues. Trimming cost V 1 base and J 4 bases; bases outside gene matches: 4. CDR3 bases: TGCGCCAGCAGCCAAGGATCTAGCGGGATCACCGGGGAGCTGTTTTTT. It translates to CASSQGSSGITGELFF.

The chain links TRBV7-3 to TRBJ2-7, with 9 bases identical to TRBD2. There are 15 residues in the CDR3. With 5 bases clipped from V and 3 bases from J, the junction kept 8 bases outside the gene matches. CDR1 and CDR2 (germline): SGHTA, FQGTGA. The CDR3 loop is CASSPAGGPYYEQYF. Here the CDR3 DNA reads TGTGCCAGCAGCCCTGCGGGAGGGCCATACTACGAGCAGTACTTC. Complete variable domain (other parts from reference TRBV7-3 and TRBJ2-7): GAGVSQTPSNKVTEKGKYVELRCDPISGHTALYWYRQSLGQGPEFLIYFQGTGAADDSGLPNDRFFAVRPEGSVSTLKIQRTERGDSAVYLCASSPAGGPYYEQYFGPGTRLTVT.

This clone has a handful of counts. The chain carries TRBV27 and TRBJ2-5, with D possibly being TRBD2 (6 bases). The CDR3 is 16 residues long. The V gene's germline CDR1 is MNHEY and CDR2 SMNVEV (reference sequence). Trimming cost V 1 base and J 4 bases, with 16 bases left between them. The CDR3 DNA sequence: TGTGCCAGCAGTTTATACAGAATGGGGGGTGGAGAGACCCAGTACTTC. It encodes CASSLYRMGGGETQYF.

The V gene is TRBV18, the J gene TRBJ2-1; no definite D call. The CDR3 loop spans 13 amino acids. Germline lookup yields CDR1 KGHSH and CDR2 LQKENI. Trimming took 0 bases from V and 9 from J, leaving 9 bases between them. In DNA, the CDR3 is TGTGCCAGCTCACCACCCTCACAGATTGAGCAGTTCTTC. Its translation: CASSPPSQIEQFF.

This clone has more than one count but fewer than ten. The gene calls are TRBV25-1 and TRBJ2-5; tentatively, D is TRBD2 (5 bases). There are 14 residues in the CDR3. Germline V CDR1 and CDR2: MGHDK, SYGVNS. V dropped 1 base and J dropped 3 bases, with 9 bases sitting between them. CDR3: CASSESGIEETQYF. The CDR3 nucleotides read TGTGCCAGCAGTGAATCGGGGATTGAAGAGACCCAGTACTTC.

A single count supports this clone. V is TRBV19 and J is TRBJ2-1; TRBD1 might be the D (7 bases). V was trimmed by 11 bases and J by 9 bases, leaving 14 bases between them. This CDR3 region has 11 residues. CDR1 LNHDA and CDR2 SQIVND come from the germline V gene (reference sequence). Here the CDR3 reads CAEGAGTEQFF. The DNA for the CDR3 is TGTGCCGAGGGGGCGGGAACTGAGCAGTTCTTC. Full variable domain (remainder filled in from reference TRBV19 and TRBJ2-1): DGGITQSPKYLFRKEGQNVTLSCEQNLNHDAMYWYRQDPGQGLRLIYYSQIVNDFQKGDIAEGYSVSREKKESFPLTVTSAQKNPTAFYLCAEGAGTEQFFGPGTRLTVL.

The rearrangement links TRBV10-3 to TRBJ1-2; D unresolved. V dropped 6 bases and J dropped 8 bases, with 16 bases sitting between them. CDR1 is ENHRY, CDR2 SYGVKD, per germline. The CDR3 runs to 13 residues. The DNA of the CDR3 is TGTGCCATCAGCCGCCTAGGAGGACGGGGCTACACCTTC. It codes for CAISRLGGRGYTF.

The chain carries TRBV5-1 and TRBJ1-1; D remains unclear. This CDR3 region has 14 residues. Germline assignment: CDR1 SGHRS and CDR2 YFSETQ. With 0 bases removed from V and 1 base from J, the gap between germline ends came to 7 bases. This chain's CDR3 is CASSLAAENTEAFF. The CDR3 bases are TGCGCCAGCAGCTTGGCCGCAGAGAACACTGAAGCTTTCTTT.

The V and J genes are TRBV19 and TRBJ2-5, with a weak D call TRBD1 (6 bases). The CDR3 has 13 residues. The ends were cut back, 4 bases at V and 2 bases at J, with 8 bases in the middle. Germline CDR1 reads LNHDA; CDR2 reads SQIVND (reference sequence). CDR3 amino acids: CASSRGQQETQYF. DNA of the CDR3: TGTGCCAGTAGTAGAGGACAGCAAGAGACCCAGTACTTC.

This clone was detected a few times. V gene TRBV4-1 combines with J gene TRBJ1-5; weak D call: TRBD1 (6 bases). Germline lookup yields CDR1 MGHRA and CDR2 YSYEKL. The CDR3 is 14 amino acids. V lost 1 base to trimming and J lost 5 bases, with 9 bases between them. CDR3 sequence reads: CASSQVRGYQPQHF. The CDR3 region has the DNA TGCGCCAGCAGCCAAGTCAGGGGATATCAGCCCCAGCATTTT.

CDR3 nucleotides: TGTGCCAGCAGTTACTCGAAGTCAGGGTATGGCTACACCTTC. Its translation: CASSYSKSGYGYTF. This rearrangement joins TRBV6-5 to TRBJ1-2, with TRBD1 as a possible D gene (5 bases). The V end was cut by 0 bases, the J end by 5 bases, with 10 bases between. From germline, CDR1 is MNHEY and CDR2 SVGAGI. The CDR3 spans 14 residues.

The rearrangement links TRBV9 to TRBJ2-1, with 7 bases aligning to TRBD2. V was pared by 3 bases and J by 0 bases, with 21 bases of the junction left unmatched. The CDR3 has 21 amino acids. CDR1 is SGDLS, CDR2 YYNGEE, per germline. The CDR3 nucleotides read TGTGCCAGCAGCGGGCCGCGGGGGTTGGGAACCCTTATGAGCTCCTACAATGAGCAGTTCTTC. The encoded protein is CASSGPRGLGTLMSSYNEQFF.

This rearrangement joins TRBV14 to TRBJ1-2; D is perhaps TRBD1 (6 bases). Trimming removed 5 bases at V and 5 bases at J, with 12 bases between. The germline V gene has CDR1 SGHDN and CDR2 FVKESK. The length of the CDR3 is 13 residues. The CDR3 region is CASSRDTNYGYTF. CDR3 coding DNA: TGTGCCAGCAGCAGGGACACAAATTATGGCTACACCTTC.

The V call is TRBV7-9, the J call TRBJ2-3; 10 bases line up with TRBD2. Germline values: CDR1 SEHNR, CDR2 FQNEAQ (reference sequence). The length of the CDR3 is 15 residues. Unmatched junction bases numbered 6, after V lost 5 bases and J lost 4 bases. In DNA, the CDR3 is TGTGCCAGCAGCCCTAGCGGGAGTGTGGCAGATACGCAGTATTTT. Translated: CASSPSGSVADTQYF. The entire variable domain, with the rest obtained from reference TRBV7-9 and TRBJ2-3, is as follows: DTGVSQNPRHKITKRGQNVTFRCDPISEHNRLYWYRQTLGQGPEFLTYFQNEAQLEKSRLLSDRFSAERPKGSFSTLEIQRTEQGDSAMYLCASSPSGSVADTQYFGPGTRLTVL.

The CDR3 nucleotides read TGTGCCAGCAGCTTAAGAAGACTAGCCCTAAGCTCCTACAATGAGCAGTTCTTC. The encoded protein is CASSLRRLALSSYNEQFF. The chain has TRBV7-2 and TRBJ2-1, with 7 bases aligning to TRBD2. The CDR3 is 18 amino acids. CDR1 and CDR2 from the germline V gene are SGHTA and FQGNSA. Trimming at V came to 2 bases and at J to 0 bases, leaving 10 bases not matched to a gene. Full variable domain (remainder filled in from reference TRBV7-2 and TRBJ2-1): GAGVSQSPSNKVTEKGKDVELRCDPISGHTALYWYRQSLGQGLEFLIYFQGNSAPDKSGLPSDRFSAERTGGSVSTLTIQRTQQEDSAVYLCASSLRRLALSSYNEQFFGPGTRLTVL.

CDR3 in amino acids: CATPSGRYNEQFF. The CDR3, as DNA: TGTGCCACCCCAAGCGGGAGGTACAATGAGCAGTTCTTC. The chain has TRBV13 and TRBJ2-1; TRBD2 matches 9 bases. With 10 bases clipped from V and 4 bases from J, the junction kept 5 bases outside the gene matches. The CDR3 length is 13 residues. Germline values: CDR1 PRHDT, CDR2 FYEKMQ (reference sequence). The full variable domain, its missing parts supplied by reference TRBV13 and TRBJ2-1, is AAGVIQSPRHLIKEKRETATLKCYPIPRHDTVYWYQQGPGQDPQFLISFYEKMQSDKGSIPDRFSAQQFSDYHSELNMSSLELGDSALYFCATPSGRYNEQFFGPGTRLTVL.

This clone was seen just once. CDR3 nucleotide sequence: TGTGCCAGCAGCTTAGCACTAGCGGGAGTCCCCTACGAGCAGTACTTC. Translation gives CASSLALAGVPYEQYF. V and J are TRBV7-8 and TRBJ2-7, with 11 positions matching TRBD2. CDR3 length: 16 amino acids. Germline V gene data show CDR1 as SGHVS and CDR2 as FQNEAQ. With V trimmed by 0 bases and J by 2 bases, 3 bases remained unmatched.